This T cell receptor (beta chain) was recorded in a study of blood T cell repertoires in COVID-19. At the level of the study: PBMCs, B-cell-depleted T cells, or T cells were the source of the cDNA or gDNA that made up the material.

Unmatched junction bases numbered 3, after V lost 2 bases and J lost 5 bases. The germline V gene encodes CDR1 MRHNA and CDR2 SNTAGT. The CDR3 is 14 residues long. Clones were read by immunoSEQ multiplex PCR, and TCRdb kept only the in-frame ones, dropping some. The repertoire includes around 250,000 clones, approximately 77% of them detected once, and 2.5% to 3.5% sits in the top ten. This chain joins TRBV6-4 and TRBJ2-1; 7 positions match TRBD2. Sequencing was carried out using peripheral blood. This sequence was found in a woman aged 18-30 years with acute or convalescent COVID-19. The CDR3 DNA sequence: TGTGCCAGCAGTGACGGGGACTACAACAATGAGCAGTTCTTC. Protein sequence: CASSDGDYNNEQFF.